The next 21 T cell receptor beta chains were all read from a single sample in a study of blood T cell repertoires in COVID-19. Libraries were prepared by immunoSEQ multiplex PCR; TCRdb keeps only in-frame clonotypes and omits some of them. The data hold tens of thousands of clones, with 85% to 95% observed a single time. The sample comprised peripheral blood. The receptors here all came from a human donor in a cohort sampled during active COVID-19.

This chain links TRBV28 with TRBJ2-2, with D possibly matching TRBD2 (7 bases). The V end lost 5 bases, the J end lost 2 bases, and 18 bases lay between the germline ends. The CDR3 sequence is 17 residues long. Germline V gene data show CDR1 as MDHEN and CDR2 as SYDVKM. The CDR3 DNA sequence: TGTGCCAGCAGTCCCGGAGGAGGGGGACTAAACACCGGGGAGCTGTTTTTT. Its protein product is CASSPGGGGLNTGELFF.

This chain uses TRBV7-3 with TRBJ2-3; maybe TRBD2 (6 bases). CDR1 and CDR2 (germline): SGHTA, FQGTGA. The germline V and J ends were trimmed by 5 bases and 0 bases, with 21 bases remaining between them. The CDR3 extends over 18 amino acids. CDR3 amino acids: CASSLGGASSWSTDTQYF. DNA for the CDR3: TGTGCCAGCAGCCTGGGCGGGGCCAGCTCGTGGAGCACAGATACGCAGTATTTT.

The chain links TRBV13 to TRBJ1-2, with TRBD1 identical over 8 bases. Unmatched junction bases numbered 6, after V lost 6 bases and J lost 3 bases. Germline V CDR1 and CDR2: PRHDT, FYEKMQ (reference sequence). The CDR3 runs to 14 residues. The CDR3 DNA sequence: TGTGCCAGCAGGAAAACAGGGGGAGACTATGGCTACACCTTC. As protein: CASRKTGGDYGYTF. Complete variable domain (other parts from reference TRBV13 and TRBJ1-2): AAGVIQSPRHLIKEKRETATLKCYPIPRHDTVYWYQQGPGQDPQFLISFYEKMQSDKGSIPDRFSAQQFSDYHSELNMSSLELGDSALYFCASRKTGGDYGYTFGSGTRLTVV.

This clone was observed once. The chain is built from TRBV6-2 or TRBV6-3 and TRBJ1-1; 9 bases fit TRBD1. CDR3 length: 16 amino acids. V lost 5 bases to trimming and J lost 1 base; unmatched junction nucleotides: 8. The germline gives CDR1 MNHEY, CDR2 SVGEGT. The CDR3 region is CASSQRQGERNTEAFF. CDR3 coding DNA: TGTGCCAGCAGTCAACGACAGGGGGAGAGGAACACTGAAGCTTTCTTT.

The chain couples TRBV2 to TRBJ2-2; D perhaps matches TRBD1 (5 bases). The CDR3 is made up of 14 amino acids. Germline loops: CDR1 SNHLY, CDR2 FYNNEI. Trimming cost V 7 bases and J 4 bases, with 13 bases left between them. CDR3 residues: CASTRQGPTGELFF. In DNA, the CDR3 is TGTGCCAGCACGCGCCAGGGCCCCACCGGGGAGCTGTTTTTT.

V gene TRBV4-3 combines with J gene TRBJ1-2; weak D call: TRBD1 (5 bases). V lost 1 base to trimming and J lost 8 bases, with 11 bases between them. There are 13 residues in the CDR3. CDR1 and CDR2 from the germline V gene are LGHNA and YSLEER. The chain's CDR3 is CASSQAGVLGYTF. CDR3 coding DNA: TGCGCCAGCAGCCAAGCGGGGGTCTTGGGCTACACCTTC.

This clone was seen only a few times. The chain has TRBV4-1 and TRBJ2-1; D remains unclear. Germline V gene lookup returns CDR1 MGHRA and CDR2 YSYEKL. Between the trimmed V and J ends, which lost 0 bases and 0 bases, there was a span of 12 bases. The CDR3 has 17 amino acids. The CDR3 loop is CASSQEGAASSYNEQFF. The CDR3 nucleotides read TGCGCCAGCAGCCAAGAAGGCGCAGCGAGCTCCTACAATGAGCAGTTCTTC.

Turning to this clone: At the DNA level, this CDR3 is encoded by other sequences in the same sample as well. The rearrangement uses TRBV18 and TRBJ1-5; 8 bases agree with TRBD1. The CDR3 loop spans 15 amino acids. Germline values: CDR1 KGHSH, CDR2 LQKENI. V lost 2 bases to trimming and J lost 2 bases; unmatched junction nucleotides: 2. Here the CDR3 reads CASSPGQGGNQPQHF. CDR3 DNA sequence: TGTGCCAGCTCACCAGGACAGGGCGGCAATCAGCCCCAGCATTTT.

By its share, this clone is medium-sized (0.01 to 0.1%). Here the CDR3 DNA reads TGTGCCTGGAAGGGAATCAGGGACACCGGGGAGCTGTTTTTT. Amino acids: CAWKGIRDTGELFF. V and J are TRBV30 and TRBJ2-2; D may be TRBD1 (5 bases). Trimming removed 4 bases from V and 3 bases from J, with 12 bases in between. Germline V gene lookup returns CDR1 GTSNPN and CDR2 SVGIG (reference sequence). CDR3 length: 14 residues.

CDR3 coding DNA: TGCAGCGTTGCGCCAGGGGTCAATCAGCCCCAGCATTTT. This encodes CSVAPGVNQPQHF. This sequence joins TRBV29-1 and TRBJ1-5; weak D call: TRBD1 (6 bases). V lost 4 bases to trimming and J lost 3 bases, with 10 bases between them. Germline assignment: CDR1 SQVTM and CDR2 ANQGSEA. The CDR3 runs to 13 residues.

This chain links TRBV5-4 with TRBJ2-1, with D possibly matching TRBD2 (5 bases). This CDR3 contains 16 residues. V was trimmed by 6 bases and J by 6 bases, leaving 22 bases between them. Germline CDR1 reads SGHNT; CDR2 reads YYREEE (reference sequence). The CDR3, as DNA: TGTGCCAGCACGCCATCAACTAGTCGACCCCTCAATGAGCAGTTCTTC. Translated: CASTPSTSRPLNEQFF.

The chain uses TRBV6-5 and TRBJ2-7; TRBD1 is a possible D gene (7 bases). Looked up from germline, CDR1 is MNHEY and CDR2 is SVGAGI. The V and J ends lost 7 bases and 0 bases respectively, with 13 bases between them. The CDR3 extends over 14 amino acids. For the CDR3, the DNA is TGTGCCAGCACGACAGGGAGGAGCTCCTACGAGCAGTACTTC. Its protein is CASTTGRSSYEQYF.

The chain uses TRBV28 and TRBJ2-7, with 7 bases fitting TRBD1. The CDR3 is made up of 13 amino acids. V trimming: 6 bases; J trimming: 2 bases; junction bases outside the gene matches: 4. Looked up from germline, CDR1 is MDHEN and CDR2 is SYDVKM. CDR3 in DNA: TGTGCCAGCAGCCAGGGGGTACCCTACGAGCAGTACTTC. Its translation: CASSQGVPYEQYF.

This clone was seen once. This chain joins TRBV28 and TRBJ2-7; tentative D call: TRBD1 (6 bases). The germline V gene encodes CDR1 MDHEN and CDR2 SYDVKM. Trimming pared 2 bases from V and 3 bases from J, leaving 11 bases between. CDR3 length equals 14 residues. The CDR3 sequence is CASSLPGQFYEQYF. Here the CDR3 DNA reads TGTGCCAGCAGTTTACCCGGACAGTTCTACGAGCAGTACTTC.

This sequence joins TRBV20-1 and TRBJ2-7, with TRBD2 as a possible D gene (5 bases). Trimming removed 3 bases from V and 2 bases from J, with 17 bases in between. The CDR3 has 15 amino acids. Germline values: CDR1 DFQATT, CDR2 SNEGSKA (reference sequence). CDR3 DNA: TGCAGTGCTAGTGCTGTCGGAGCGGAGACCTACGAGCAGTACTTC. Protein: CSASAVGAETYEQYF.

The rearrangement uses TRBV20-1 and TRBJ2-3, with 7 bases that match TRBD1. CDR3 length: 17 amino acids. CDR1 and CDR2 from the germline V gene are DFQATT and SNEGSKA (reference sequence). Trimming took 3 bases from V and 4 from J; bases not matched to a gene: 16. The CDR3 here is CSASQGQLIDGPDTQYF. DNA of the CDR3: TGCAGTGCTAGTCAGGGACAGCTGATCGATGGCCCAGATACGCAGTATTTT.

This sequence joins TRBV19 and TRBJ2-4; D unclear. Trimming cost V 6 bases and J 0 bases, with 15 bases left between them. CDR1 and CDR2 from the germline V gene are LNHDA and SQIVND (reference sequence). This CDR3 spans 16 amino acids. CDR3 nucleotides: TGTGCCAGTAGCCCATCACCACTACGAGCCAAAAACATTCAGTACTTC. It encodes CASSPSPLRAKNIQYF.

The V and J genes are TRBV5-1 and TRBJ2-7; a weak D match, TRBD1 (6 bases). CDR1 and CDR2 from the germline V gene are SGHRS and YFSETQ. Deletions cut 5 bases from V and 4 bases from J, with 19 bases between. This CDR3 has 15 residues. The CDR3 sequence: CASRPVTGKTYEQYF. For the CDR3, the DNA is TGCGCCAGCAGACCCGTGACAGGAAAAACGTACGAGCAGTACTTC. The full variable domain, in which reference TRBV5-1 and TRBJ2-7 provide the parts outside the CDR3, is KAGVTQTPRYLIKTRGQQVTLSCSPISGHRSVSWYQQTPGQGLQFLFEYFSETQRNKGNFPGRFSGRQFSNSRSEMNVSTLELGDSALYLCASRPVTGKTYEQYFGPGTRLTVT.

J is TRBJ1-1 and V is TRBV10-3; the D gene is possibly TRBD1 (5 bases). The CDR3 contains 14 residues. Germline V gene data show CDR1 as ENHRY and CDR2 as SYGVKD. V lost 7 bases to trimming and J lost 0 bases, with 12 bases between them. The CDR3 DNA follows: TGTGCCATCAAGACAGCTAATGTGAACACTGAAGCTTTCTTT. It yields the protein CAIKTANVNTEAFF.

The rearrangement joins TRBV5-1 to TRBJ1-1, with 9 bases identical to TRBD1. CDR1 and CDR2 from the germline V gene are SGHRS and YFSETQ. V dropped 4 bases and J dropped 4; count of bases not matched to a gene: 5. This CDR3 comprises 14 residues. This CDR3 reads CASSRTGEGTEAFF. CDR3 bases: TGCGCCAGCAGCAGGACAGGGGAGGGCACTGAAGCTTTCTTT.

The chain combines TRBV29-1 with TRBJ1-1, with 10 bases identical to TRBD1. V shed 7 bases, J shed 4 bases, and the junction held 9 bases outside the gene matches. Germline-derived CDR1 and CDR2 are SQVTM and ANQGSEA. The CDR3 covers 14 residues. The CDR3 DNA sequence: TGCAGCGGAGGACAGGGGGTCCTCTTCACTGAAGCTTTCTTT. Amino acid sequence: CSGGQGVLFTEAFF.